What follows are 27 T cell receptor beta chains derived from one specimen sequenced in a study of identical twins' blood T cells. TCRdb itself ran the 5' RACE reads through MiXCR, one entry per CDR3 protein. Counted here are hundreds of thousands of distinct CDR3 sequences, over 25% occurring once; the ten biggest clones make up approximately 6.6%. The sample consisted of PBMCs. The receptors originated from a woman between 18 and 50 years old in good health.

About this clonotype: Mismatch with germline at one junction end may stem from a read error. The rearrangement links TRBV5-1 to TRBJ1-5; D gene unclear. CDR3 length: 13 residues. Germline V gives CDR1 SGHRS, CDR2 YFSETQ. CDR3 amino acids: CASGLSSNQPQHF. Here the CDR3 DNA reads TGCGCCAGCGGCTTGAGCAGCAATCAGCCCCAGCATTTT.

This clonotype was found many times. The chain links TRBV6-5 to TRBJ1-4; tentatively, D is TRBD1 (5 bases). Trimming pared 5 bases from V and 4 bases from J, leaving 11 bases between. Germline V gene data show CDR1 as MNHEY and CDR2 as SVGAGI. The CDR3 length is 14 residues. The CDR3 protein is CASSRGTVNEKLFF. In DNA form, the CDR3 reads TGTGCCAGCAGTCGCGGGACGGTTAATGAAAAACTGTTTTTT.

The chain combines TRBV9 with TRBJ1-5; possibly TRBD1 for D (5 bases). The CDR3 is made up of 15 amino acids. V lost 4 bases to trimming and J lost 2 bases, with 13 bases between them. Germline V gene sequence: CDR1 SGDLS, CDR2 YYNGEE. CDR3 nucleotides: TGTGCCAGCAGCTCCCAGGGAGGGCGCAATCAGCCCCAGCATTTT. Its translation is CASSSQGGRNQPQHF.

The chain is built from TRBV29-1 and TRBJ1-1; 8 bases line up with TRBD1. Germline loops: CDR1 SQVTM, CDR2 ANQGSEA. This CDR3 spans 12 amino acids. The CDR3 sequence is CITGGEDTEAFF. CDR3 nucleotide sequence: TGCATCACAGGGGGGGAGGACACTGAAGCTTTCTTT.

This clonotype was recorded many times. The CDR3 protein is CSALEGLYEQYF. The CDR3 nucleotides read TGCAGTGCTCTGGAGGGGCTCTACGAGCAGTACTTC. This rearrangement joins TRBV20-1 to TRBJ2-7; the D gene is possibly TRBD2 (6 bases). The germline V and J ends were trimmed by 5 bases and 3 bases, with 11 bases remaining between them. The CDR3 runs to 12 residues. Germline V gene data show CDR1 as DFQATT and CDR2 as SNEGSKA (reference sequence).

Only one count was recorded for this clonotype. At one of its ends the junction is not consistent with the germline gene, which may arise from a read error. This rearrangement joins TRBV6-1 to TRBJ1-5; D might be TRBD1 (6 bases). Germline values: CDR1 MNHNS, CDR2 SASEGT. The CDR3 is 16 residues long. The CDR3 here is CASRALGGLGNQLQHF. The CDR3 region has the DNA TGTGCCAGCAGAGCCCTTGGGGGGCTGGGAAATCAGCTCCAGCATTTT.

The genes are TRBV10-3 and TRBJ2-1, with D possibly TRBD2 on 6 matching bases. This CDR3 is built from 15 residues. CDR1 is ENHRY and CDR2 is SYGVKD in the germline V gene. Trimming cost V 3 bases and J 4 bases, with 13 bases left between them. The CDR3 loop reads CAISDSGVSYNEQFF. CDR3 nucleotides: TGTGCCATCAGTGACTCGGGGGTGAGTTACAATGAGCAGTTCTTC.

Of note for this clonotype: A read error may account for a junction end that differs from germline. The V gene is TRBV20-1, the J gene TRBJ1-1; weak D call: TRBD1 (5 bases). The CDR3 is 11 residues long. From germline, CDR1 is DFQATT and CDR2 SNEGSKA (reference sequence). The CDR3 reads CSAPRGTGAFF. DNA for the CDR3: TGCAGTGCTCCTCGGGGGACTGGAGCTTTCTTT.

This clonotype was recorded a few times. The chain links TRBV10-3 to TRBJ1-1, with a weak D call TRBD1 (5 bases). Trimming pared 8 bases from V and 4 bases from J, leaving 5 bases between. The CDR3 has 10 residues. Germline V gives CDR1 ENHRY, CDR2 SYGVKD. The CDR3 region has the DNA TGTGCCATCGGGGGCACTGAAGCTTTCTTT. Translating gives CAIGGTEAFF.

The rearrangement links TRBV6-6 to TRBJ1-3; D unresolved. The CDR3 consists of 14 residues. Per the germline V gene, CDR1 is MNHNY and CDR2 is SVGAGI (reference sequence). Trimming took 5 bases from V and 0 from J, leaving 8 bases between them. The CDR3 reads CASSPQHSGNTIYF. The CDR3 DNA reads as TGTGCCAGCAGTCCCCAGCACTCTGGAAACACCATATATTTT.

This clonotype turned up a few times. This chain links TRBV10-3 with TRBJ2-7, with D perhaps given as TRBD1 or TRBD2 (5 bases each). Germline assignment: CDR1 ENHRY and CDR2 SYGVKD. With 3 bases removed from V and 2 bases from J, the gap between germline ends came to 8 bases. The CDR3 has 13 residues. The CDR3 nucleotides read TGTGCCATCAGTGACCGGGACCCCTACGAGCAGTACTTC. Translating it yields CAISDRDPYEQYF.

The CDR3 DNA sequence: TGCGCCAGCAGCACAGACGGGGGCCAGAACACTGAAGCTTTCTTT. It codes for CASSTDGGQNTEAFF. The V and J genes are TRBV5-1 and TRBJ1-1; a weak D match, TRBD1 (6 bases). V lost 4 bases and J lost 1, with 14 bases in between. The length of the CDR3 is 15 residues. The germline gives CDR1 SGHRS, CDR2 YFSETQ.

The genes are TRBV20-1 and TRBJ2-1; D possibly uses TRBD1 or TRBD2 (5 bases each). This CDR3 contains 14 residues. In germline, CDR1 is DFQATT, CDR2 SNEGSKA (reference sequence). V lost 1 base and J 3 bases, leaving 10 bases between the germline ends. The CDR3 spells CSARVPGRYNEQFF. CDR3 DNA sequence: TGCAGTGCTAGAGTGCCGGGACGCTACAATGAGCAGTTCTTC.

This clonotype was seen many times. The gene calls are TRBV11-2 and TRBJ1-2, with a weak D call TRBD1 (5 bases). In germline, CDR1 is SGHAT, CDR2 FQNNGV. Deletions cut 1 base from V and 8 bases from J, with 11 bases between. There are 13 residues in the CDR3. The CDR3 DNA follows: TGTGCCAGCAGCTTAGGACAGAAAAAAGGCTACACCTTC. It codes for CASSLGQKKGYTF.

CDR3 region: CSASGRAGDTQYF. CDR3 nucleotide sequence: TGCAGTGCTAGCGGGAGGGCCGGAGATACGCAGTATTTT. The chain employs TRBV20-1 and TRBJ2-3; 8 bases match TRBD2. Per germline, CDR1 DFQATT and CDR2 SNEGSKA (reference sequence). This CDR3 region has 13 residues. With 3 bases clipped from V and 5 bases from J, the junction kept 4 bases outside the gene matches.

This clonotype was counted only a few times. The J gene is TRBJ2-1, the V gene TRBV20-1; TRBD2 agrees at 7 bases. The germline CDR1 and CDR2 sequences are DFQATT and SNEGSKA (reference sequence). The CDR3 is 16 amino acids. Trimming removed 0 bases from V and 0 bases from J; junction bases left unmatched: 5. Written as DNA, the CDR3 is TGCAGTGCTAGAGATAGCAGCGGGACCTCCTACAATGAGCAGTTCTTC. Its protein product is CSARDSSGTSYNEQFF.

This clonotype was counted many times. The chain carries TRBV6-2 or TRBV6-3 and TRBJ2-2; D may be TRBD2 (5 bases). This CDR3 spans 15 amino acids. Trimming left V 4 bases short and J 6 bases short, with 15 bases between. The germline CDR1 and CDR2 sequences are MNHEY and SVGEGT. The chain's CDR3 is CASSLLSAAAGELFF. The CDR3 DNA is TGTGCCAGCAGTTTACTTAGCGCGGCGGCCGGGGAGCTGTTTTTT.

This sequence joins TRBV7-9 and TRBJ1-4; D unresolved. There are 11 residues in the CDR3. V was clipped by 2 bases and J by 6 bases, with 1 base between them. Germline lookup yields CDR1 SEHNR and CDR2 FQNEAQ (reference sequence). The CDR3 DNA reads as TGTGCCAGCAGCTTATATGAAAAACTGTTTTTT. Translating it yields CASSLYEKLFF. Variable domain in full (rest from reference TRBV7-9 and TRBJ1-4): DTGVSQNPRHKITKRGQNVTFRCDPISEHNRLYWYRQTLGQGPEFLTYFQNEAQLEKSRLLSDRFSAERPKGSFSTLEIQRTEQGDSAMYLCASSLYEKLFFGSGTQLSVL.

The V call is TRBV7-9, the J call TRBJ1-1; D ambiguous. V lost 2 bases and J lost 9, with 13 bases in between. CDR1 SEHNR and CDR2 FQNEAQ come from the germline V gene (reference sequence). CDR3 length equals 13 residues. The CDR3 coding sequence is TGTGCCAGCAGCTTAATACAAGGGAGGCAAGCTTTCTTT. It yields the protein CASSLIQGRQAFF.

This clonotype was seen more than once but under ten times. A much larger clone differs from this one at a single base, so this may be a read error. CDR3 sequence: CSVGPNTEAFF. The CDR3 nucleotides are TGCAGCGTTGGACCGAACACTGAAGCTTTCTTT. The V call is TRBV29-1, the J call TRBJ1-1; D not certain. This CDR3 has 11 residues. Germline lookup yields CDR1 SQVTM and CDR2 ANQGSEA. V shed 4 bases and J shed 1 base, with 4 bases lying between them.

This clonotype appeared a few times. The chain couples TRBV11-3 to TRBJ2-1; D gene uncertain. CDR3 length: 13 residues. Trimming took 3 bases from V and 6 from J, leaving 9 bases between them. The V gene's germline CDR1 is SGHNT and CDR2 YENEEA. CDR3 loop: CASSFRPRNEQFF. The CDR3 region has the DNA TGTGCCAGCAGCTTTCGGCCCCGCAATGAGCAGTTCTTC.

The chain couples TRBV6-5 to TRBJ1-2, with D possibly being TRBD1 (6 bases). The CDR3 is 13 residues long. V lost 8 bases to trimming and J lost 2 bases, with 12 bases between them. Germline CDR1 and CDR2: MNHEY and SVGAGI. CDR3 coding DNA: TGTGCCAGCGGACACAGGGAGAACTATGGCTACACCTTC. This encodes CASGHRENYGYTF.

This clonotype was observed a few times. The rearrangement uses TRBV29-1 and TRBJ1-1, with D uncertain. In germline, CDR1 is SQVTM, CDR2 ANQGSEA. Trimming cost V 5 bases and J 3 bases, with 10 bases left between them. The CDR3 loop spans 12 amino acids. In DNA, the CDR3 is TGCAGCGTTTCTAGCGGGCACACTGAAGCTTTCTTT. It codes for CSVSSGHTEAFF.

At least ten counts were recorded for this clonotype. The J gene is TRBJ1-3, the V gene TRBV6-6; D remains ambiguous. Per the germline V gene, CDR1 is MNHNY and CDR2 is SVGAGI (reference sequence). The CDR3 contains 13 residues. With 7 bases removed from V and 2 bases from J, the gap between germline ends came to 9 bases. CDR3 bases: TGTGCCAGCACCGGTAGGACTGGAAACACCATATATTTT. It translates to CASTGRTGNTIYF.

With regard to this clonotype: A much larger clone lies one base from this, so it may be a read error. The chain carries TRBV11-2 and TRBJ1-1; weak D call: TRBD1 (5 bases). The CDR3 has 13 amino acids. The germline V gene has CDR1 SGHAT and CDR2 FQNNGV. The ends were cut back, 4 bases at V and 4 bases at J, with 10 bases in the middle. The CDR3 sequence is CASSSTEGTEAFF. In nucleotides, the CDR3 is TGTGCCAGCAGCTCGACAGAGGGCACTGAAGCTTTCTTT.

The J gene is TRBJ1-1, the V gene TRBV20-1; no firm D call. Germline V gene data show CDR1 as DFQATT and CDR2 as SNEGSKA (reference sequence). The CDR3 sequence is 13 residues long. V shed 3 bases and J shed 1 base, with 9 bases lying between them. Written as DNA, the CDR3 is TGCAGTGCTAGGGAGACAAAGAACACTGAAGCTTTCTTT. This gives the protein CSARETKNTEAFF.

This clonotype has ten or more counts. One end of the junction fails to match germline, which may point to a read error. The chain employs TRBV6-2 or TRBV6-3 and TRBJ1-1; perhaps TRBD1 as D (6 bases). The CDR3 loop spans 13 amino acids. The germline gives CDR1 MNHEY, CDR2 SVGEGT. Here the CDR3 reads CASRGQMNTEAFF. The CDR3 nucleotides read TGCGCCAGCAGGGGCCAAATGAACACTGAAGCTTTCTTT.